The 29 T cell receptor beta chains below all came from one sample that was sequenced in a study of blood T cells in healthy people across ages. Together with a sample-barcoded 5' primer, a J-beta primer mix was included in a second PCR lasting about 6 to 12 cycles. Each CDR3 protein gets one entry after TCRdb re-called the 5' RACE reads with MiXCR. This sample has about 1.5 million distinct CDR3 sequences; approximately 42% occur once, and the top ten carry about 4%. Source material: blood. The receptors here all came from a woman between 18 and 29 years old in good health.

V is TRBV6-2 or TRBV6-3 and J is TRBJ2-5, with D tentatively TRBD2 (5 bases). CDR1 and CDR2 from the germline V gene are MNHEY and SVGEGT. The CDR3 sequence is 13 residues long. V was clipped by 8 bases and J by 5 bases, with 15 bases between them. The CDR3 region has the DNA TGTGCCAGCGCATTCTATACTAGTGAGACCCAGTACTTC. This translates into CASAFYTSETQYF.

The rearrangement uses TRBV20-1 and TRBJ1-4; the match to TRBD1 covers 7 bases. V trimming: 4 bases; J trimming: 7 bases; junction bases outside the gene matches: 6. The germline V gene encodes CDR1 DFQATT and CDR2 SNEGSKA (reference sequence). The CDR3 is 13 residues long. This chain's CDR3 is CSATVRGGEKLFF. The CDR3 DNA reads TGCAGTGCTACCGTCAGGGGGGGTGAAAAACTGTTTTTT.

This clonotype was counted only a few times. The gene calls are TRBV18 and TRBJ2-1; D is ambiguous. The V end lost 4 bases, the J end lost 5 bases, and 12 bases lay between the germline ends. Germline CDR1 reads KGHSH; CDR2 reads LQKENI. This CDR3 spans 14 amino acids. CDR3 bases: TGTGCCAGCTCACATGCCTCTGGTAACAATGAGCAGTTCTTC. Its translation: CASSHASGNNEQFF.

This clonotype was observed a handful of times. This chain joins TRBV12-3 or TRBV12-4 and TRBJ2-1, with 11 bases that match TRBD2. V lost 5 bases to trimming and J lost 9 bases; unmatched junction nucleotides: 6. The CDR3 is made up of 14 amino acids. CDR3 in amino acids: CASSKLAGAGEQFF. The DNA of the CDR3 is TGTGCCAGCAGTAAACTAGCGGGGGCGGGTGAGCAGTTCTTC.

V is TRBV5-1 and J is TRBJ1-1, with 10 bases that match TRBD1. J gave up 4 bases and V 0 bases, and 9 bases lay outside the gene matches. Germline assignment: CDR1 SGHRS and CDR2 YFSETQ. The length of the CDR3 is 17 residues. CDR3 nucleotide sequence: TGCGCCAGCAGCTTGGTCCTGACAGGGGGCGGGAGCACTGAAGCTTTCTTT. This codes for CASSLVLTGGGSTEAFF.

The rearrangement links TRBV5-5 to TRBJ2-5, with 8 nucleotides matching TRBD2. V lost 4 bases, J lost 0 bases, and 8 bases stayed unmatched. In germline, CDR1 is SGHKS, CDR2 YYEKEE (reference sequence). CDR3 length: 16 amino acids. CDR3 nucleotides: TGTGCCAGCAGCGCCACTAGCGGACGGTACCAAGAGACCCAGTACTTC. Amino acid sequence: CASSATSGRYQETQYF.

The V call is TRBV10-3, the J call TRBJ2-5; 10 nucleotides align to TRBD1. The CDR3 is 15 residues long. CDR1 ENHRY and CDR2 SYGVKD come from the germline V gene. V gave up 6 bases and J gave up 5 bases; unmatched junction bases: 9. This CDR3 reads CAISLTGGSGETQYF. For the CDR3, the DNA is TGTGCCATCAGCTTGACAGGGGGCTCGGGCGAGACCCAGTACTTC.

This chain connects TRBV2 to TRBJ1-4, with no clear D. The germline V gene has CDR1 SNHLY and CDR2 FYNNEI. The CDR3 totals 16 residues. Trimming pared 7 bases from V and 1 base from J, leaving 16 bases between. CDR3 protein: CASTQIQWETNEKLFF. The CDR3 bases are TGTGCCAGCACCCAAATACAATGGGAAACTAATGAAAAACTGTTTTTT.

V gene TRBV4-3 combines with J gene TRBJ2-7, with 9 bases matching TRBD2. Germline-derived CDR1 and CDR2 are LGHNA and YSLEER. V shed 0 bases and J 0 bases; nucleotides not matched to a gene: 9. CDR3 length: 18 amino acids. The CDR3 DNA reads as TGCGCCAGCAGCCAAGATCTCGACCTAGCGGGGTTCTCCTACGAGCAGTACTTC. Amino acids: CASSQDLDLAGFSYEQYF.

This chain links TRBV7-9 with TRBJ2-4; perhaps TRBD2 as D (6 bases). The CDR3 is made up of 15 amino acids. Germline V gene data show CDR1 as SEHNR and CDR2 as FQNEAQ (reference sequence). V dropped 4 bases and J dropped 3 bases, with 13 bases sitting between them. As DNA, the CDR3 is TGTGCCAGCAGCTGGTCCAAGGAGGGCAAAAACATTCAGTACTTC. This encodes CASSWSKEGKNIQYF.

The chain uses TRBV27 and TRBJ1-1; D gene unclear. V was pared by 4 bases and J by 4 bases, with 10 bases between. Germline CDR1 MNHEY, CDR2 SMNVEV (reference sequence). The CDR3 is 13 residues long. Here the CDR3 reads CASSSYVGTEAFF. Here the CDR3 DNA reads TGTGCCAGCAGTTCCTACGTGGGCACTGAAGCTTTCTTT.

The chain recombines TRBV29-1 with TRBJ1-1; 11 nucleotides line up with TRBD1. Germline CDR1 and CDR2: SQVTM and ANQGSEA. With 6 bases clipped from V and 11 bases from J, the junction kept 11 bases outside the gene matches. There are 13 residues in the CDR3. CDR3 nucleotide sequence: TGCAGCGTGCTAATCCGGGACAGGGGGGACGCTTTCTTT. Translation: CSVLIRDRGDAFF. The whole variable domain, remainder taken from reference TRBV29-1 and TRBJ1-1, is SAVISQKPSRDICQRGTSLTIQCQVDSQVTMMFWYRQQPGQSLTLIATANQGSEATYESGFVIDKFPISRPNLTFSTLTVSNMSPEDSSIYLCSVLIRDRGDAFFGQGTRLTVV.

V usage is TRBV7-2 and J usage is TRBJ2-3; the match to TRBD2 covers 10 bases. The CDR3 has 17 residues. The germline CDR1 and CDR2 sequences are SGHTA and FQGNSA. With 0 bases clipped from V and 0 bases from J, the junction kept 3 bases outside the gene matches. CDR3 in DNA: TGTGCCAGCAGCTTAGCCCTAGCGGGGGCGAGCACAGATACGCAGTATTTT. Amino acids: CASSLALAGASTDTQYF.

This clonotype was counted between two and nine times. The J gene is TRBJ1-5, the V gene TRBV4-3; D gene unclear. This CDR3 is 14 amino acids long. V was pared by 2 bases and J by 3 bases, with 8 bases between. CDR1 and CDR2 (germline): LGHNA, YSLEER. The CDR3 nucleotides read TGCGCCAGCAGCCAAACGACCTACAATCAGCCCCAGCATTTT. This translates into CASSQTTYNQPQHF.

The chain employs TRBV27 and TRBJ2-1, with D possibly TRBD2 on 5 matching bases. The J call may be wrong; the DNA end is better matched by TRBJ2-7. This CDR3 is 17 amino acids long. Germline CDR1 and CDR2: MNHEY and SMNVEV (reference sequence). CDR3 coding DNA: TGTGCCAGCAATCCATACCGGGAAGCCCTCTCCTACAATGAGCAGTACTTC. It specifies CASNPYREALSYNEQYF.

V usage is TRBV7-2 and J usage is TRBJ2-5; D is uncertain. V was shortened by 1 base and J by 6 bases, with 12 bases between the two germline ends. CDR3 length: 14 amino acids. Germline V gives CDR1 SGHTA, CDR2 FQGNSA. In nucleotides, the CDR3 is TGTGCCAGCAGCTTAGGGGTCAGGTTGAAGACCCAGTACTTC. It yields the protein CASSLGVRLKTQYF.

The chain joins TRBV12-3 or TRBV12-4 to TRBJ2-1; 8 bases fit TRBD2. CDR3 size: 13 residues. V lost 7 bases to trimming and J lost 8 bases; unmatched junction nucleotides: 7. The CDR3 sequence is CASTKTSVYEQFF. The CDR3 region has the DNA TGTGCCAGCACAAAGACTAGCGTGTATGAGCAGTTCTTC.

This clonotype was seen a handful of times. The chain couples TRBV6-2 or TRBV6-3 to TRBJ2-1; the match to TRBD2 covers 14 bases. The CDR3 runs 13 residues. V dropped 7 bases and J dropped 9; count of bases not matched to a gene: 2. Germline V gene lookup returns CDR1 MNHEY and CDR2 SVGEGT. The CDR3 sequence is CASKGLAGAEQFF. The CDR3 nucleotides are TGTGCCAGCAAGGGACTAGCGGGAGCTGAGCAGTTCTTC.

This clonotype was seen a handful of times. The CDR3 reads CATAWTSGNNEQFF. DNA for the CDR3: TGCGCCACCGCCTGGACTAGCGGGAATAATGAGCAGTTCTTC. The V call is TRBV5-1, the J call TRBJ2-1; 12 positions match TRBD2. With 9 bases clipped from V and 7 bases from J, the junction kept 8 bases outside the gene matches. The length of the CDR3 is 14 residues. Germline assignment: CDR1 SGHRS and CDR2 YFSETQ. Variable domain in full (rest from reference TRBV5-1 and TRBJ2-1): KAGVTQTPRYLIKTRGQQVTLSCSPISGHRSVSWYQQTPGQGLQFLFEYFSETQRNKGNFPGRFSGRQFSNSRSEMNVSTLELGDSALYLCATAWTSGNNEQFFGPGTRLTVL.

This chain joins TRBV15 and TRBJ1-2; no firm D call. CDR1 and CDR2 from the germline V gene are LNHNV and YYDKDF (reference sequence). There are 14 residues in the CDR3. V was pared by 5 bases and J by 2 bases, with 12 bases between. CDR3 loop: CATSSDLLNYGYTF. CDR3 nucleotides: TGTGCCACCAGCTCGGACCTCCTCAACTATGGCTACACCTTC.

This clonotype appeared a few times. This chain uses TRBV11-2 with TRBJ2-7; TRBD2 is a possible D gene (6 bases). CDR1 is SGHAT and CDR2 is FQNNGV in the germline V gene. The V end lost 4 bases, the J end lost 3 bases, and 10 bases lay between the germline ends. This CDR3 contains 13 residues. Written as DNA, the CDR3 is TGTGCCAGCAGCTCGGGACTCCTCTACGAGCAGTACTTC. Encoded protein: CASSSGLLYEQYF.

The chain combines TRBV5-1 with TRBJ1-1; tentative D call: TRBD1 (6 bases). V dropped 4 bases and J dropped 3 bases, with 19 bases sitting between them. Per germline, CDR1 SGHRS and CDR2 YFSETQ. The CDR3 sequence is 16 residues long. The DNA of the CDR3 is TGCGCCAGCAGCATGACCGGGACAATGTCAGACACTGAAGCTTTCTTT. This codes for CASSMTGTMSDTEAFF.

This clonotype has just a few counts. V gene TRBV7-6 combines with J gene TRBJ2-2; a weak D match, TRBD2 (5 bases). The CDR3 runs to 17 residues. Trimming took off 4 bases at V and 0 bases at J, with 15 bases between the two ends. Germline CDR1 reads SGHVS; CDR2 reads FNYEAQ. CDR3 in amino acids: CASSSRDLLANTGELFF. The CDR3 bases are TGTGCCAGCAGCTCCCGTGATTTACTAGCGAACACCGGGGAGCTGTTTTTT.

The gene calls are TRBV14 and TRBJ2-7; 9 nucleotides agree with TRBD2. TRBJ2-5 matches the DNA end more closely, so the J call is doubtful. Germline V CDR1 and CDR2: SGHDN, FVKESK. The CDR3 contains 15 residues. CDR3 nucleotide sequence: TGTGCCAGCAGTCAGGGGGGACTAGCATTGGAGACCCAGTACTTC. As protein: CASSQGGLALETQYF.

The V and J genes are TRBV5-1 and TRBJ2-1; TRBD1 matches at 10 bases. This CDR3 has 14 amino acids. Germline values: CDR1 SGHRS, CDR2 YFSETQ. Trimming at V came to 2 bases and at J to 8 bases, leaving 4 bases not matched to a gene. CDR3 region: CASSFTTGGHEQFF. As DNA, the CDR3 is TGCGCCAGCAGCTTCACGACAGGGGGCCATGAGCAGTTCTTC.

Concerning this clonotype itself: Germline and junction disagree at one end, which may indicate a read error. The CDR3 DNA follows: TGTGCCAGCAGTCCTCAGATAAATCCGCCCCAGCATTTT. This gives the protein CASSPQINPPQHF. The V gene is TRBV12-3 or TRBV12-4, the J gene TRBJ1-5; no definite D call. This CDR3 has 13 residues.

The rearrangement joins TRBV6-2 or TRBV6-3 to TRBJ1-1, with D uncertain. Between the trimmed V and J ends, which lost 0 bases and 1 base, there was a span of 9 bases. Germline CDR1 and CDR2: MNHEY and SVGEGT. The CDR3 totals 15 residues. In nucleotides, the CDR3 is TGTGCCAGCAGTTACTCGGGCCGCCGGAACACTGAAGCTTTCTTT. It codes for CASSYSGRRNTEAFF.

This sequence joins TRBV7-8 and TRBJ2-4; no clear D. With 1 base removed from V and 8 bases from J, the gap between germline ends came to 9 bases. The CDR3 has 13 residues. Per the germline V gene, CDR1 is SGHVS and CDR2 is FQNEAQ. CDR3 sequence (DNA): TGTGCCAGCAGCTTAGGTATTCGGTACATTCAGTACTTC. Protein sequence: CASSLGIRYIQYF. The full variable domain, in which reference TRBV7-8 and TRBJ2-4 provide the parts outside the CDR3, is GAGVSQSPRYKVAKRGQDVALRCDPISGHVSLFWYQQALGQGPEFLTYFQNEAQLDKSGLPSDRFFAERPEGSVSTLKIQRTQQEDSAVYLCASSLGIRYIQYFGAGTRLSVL.

This rearrangement joins TRBV12-3 or TRBV12-4 to TRBJ1-6; TRBD1 agrees at 8 bases. The CDR3 covers 17 residues. Trimming cost V 5 bases and J 0 bases; bases outside gene matches: 6. CDR3 amino acids: CASSGQGPSSYNSPLHF. The DNA of the CDR3 is TGTGCCAGCAGTGGACAGGGTCCAAGCTCCTATAATTCACCCCTCCACTTT.